This T cell receptor beta chain was recorded in a study of T-cell reconstitution after alpha-beta-depleted transplantation in children. General study points: By one year post-transplant, T-cell counts and diversity largely arose from T cells that were newly produced. By about two months after transplant, alpha-beta T cells reportedly arose from several hundred graft clones that had expanded.

Regarding this clonotype: Its antigen is not known. One end of the junction varies from germline; a read error may be responsible.

This CDR3 comprises 16 residues. Germline CDR1 reads MGHDK; CDR2 reads SYGVNS. As it was prepared, the TCRbeta library received unique molecular identifiers. From the PCR reads, TCRdb called clonotypes with MiXCR, one entry per CDR3 protein. The repertoire has approximately 520,000 distinct CDR3 sequences, about an eighth of them found once; the top ten carry roughly 15%. This receptor was obtained from a female patient between 2 and 15 years old who had a stem cell transplant for aplastic anemia, so the T cells may come from the graft donor. Sequencing was performed on PBMCs, mostly from graft donor cells, taken 180 days after TCRalphabeta/CD19-depleted stem cell transplant. J is TRBJ1-1 and V is TRBV25-1, with 9 bases lining up with TRBD1. CDR3 sequence reads: CASSEYRDRANTESFF. In DNA, the CDR3 is TGTGCCAGCAGTGAATACCGGGACAGGGCGAACACTGAATCTTTCTTT.